This T cell receptor beta chain was retrieved from a study of glioma-infiltrating T cells. Background on the study: WHO grade II oligodendrogliomas or astrocytomas, plus non-recurrent WHO grade IV glioblastomas, were sampled. Presurgical dexamethasone in glioma patients lasted six or fewer days.

This clonotype was seen only a few times. What it binds is unknown. The study's findings and limits: Patients with low tissue-blood divergence carried a signature set of shared blood CDR3 motifs. Gliomas, especially low-grade, showed above-expected tissue-blood divergence; non-neoplastic patients showed below.

The iRepertoire nested amplicon-rescue multiplex PCR amplified TCR alpha and beta CDR3s from RNA. TCRdb reprocessed the multiplex PCR reads with MiXCR, giving one entry per CDR3 protein. The repertoire includes around 350,000 distinct CDR3 sequences, 41% of them detected once, and 12% sits in the top ten. With 2 bases removed from V and 5 bases from J, the gap between germline ends came to 1 base. The germline CDR1 and CDR2 sequences are MGHDK and SYGVNS. The CDR3 is made up of 11 amino acids. The sequencing sample was made of glioma tissue, nonneoplastic brain tissue, or PBMCs (not recorded which). This TCR was recovered from a human donor with low-grade glioma or glioblastoma, undergoing nonglioma brain surgery, or in good health (not recorded which). The chain combines TRBV25-1 with TRBJ2-1; D uncertain. The CDR3 coding sequence is TGTGCCAGCAGTGAAAACAATGAGCAGTTCTTC. As protein: CASSENNEQFF.